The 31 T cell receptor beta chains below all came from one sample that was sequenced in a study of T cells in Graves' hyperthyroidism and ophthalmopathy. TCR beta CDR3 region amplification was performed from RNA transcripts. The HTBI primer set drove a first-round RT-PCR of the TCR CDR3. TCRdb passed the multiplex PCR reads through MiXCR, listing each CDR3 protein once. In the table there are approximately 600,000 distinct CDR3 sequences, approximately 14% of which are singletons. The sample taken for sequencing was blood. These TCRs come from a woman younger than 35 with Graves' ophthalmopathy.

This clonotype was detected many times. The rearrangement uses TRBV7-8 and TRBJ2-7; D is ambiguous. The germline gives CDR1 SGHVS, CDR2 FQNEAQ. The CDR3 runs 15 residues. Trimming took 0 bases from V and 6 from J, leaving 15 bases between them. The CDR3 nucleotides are TGTGCCAGCAGCTTAGCACCTGACCCTGCTACCGAGCAGTACTTC. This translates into CASSLAPDPATEQYF.

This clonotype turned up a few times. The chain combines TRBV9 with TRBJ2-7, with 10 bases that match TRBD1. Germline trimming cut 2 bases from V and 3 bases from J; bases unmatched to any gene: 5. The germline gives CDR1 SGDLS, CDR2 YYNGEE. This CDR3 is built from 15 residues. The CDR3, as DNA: TGTGCCAGCAGCGTCACCGGGACAGGGGACTACGAGCAGTACTTC. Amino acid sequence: CASSVTGTGDYEQYF.

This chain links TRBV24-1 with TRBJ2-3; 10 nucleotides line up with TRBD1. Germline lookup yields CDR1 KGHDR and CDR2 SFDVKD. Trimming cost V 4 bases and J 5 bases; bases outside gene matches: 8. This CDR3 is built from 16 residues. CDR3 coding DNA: TGTGCCACCAGTGACTTGGACAGGGGGTTGGGAGATACGCAGTATTTT. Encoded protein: CATSDLDRGLGDTQYF.

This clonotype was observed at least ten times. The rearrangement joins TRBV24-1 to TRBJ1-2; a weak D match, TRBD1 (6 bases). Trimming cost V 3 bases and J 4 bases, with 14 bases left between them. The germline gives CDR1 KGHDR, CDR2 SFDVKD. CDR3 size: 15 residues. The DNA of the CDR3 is TGTGCCACCAGTGATCGGACAAGGGGGATCTATGGCTACACCTTC. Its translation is CATSDRTRGIYGYTF.

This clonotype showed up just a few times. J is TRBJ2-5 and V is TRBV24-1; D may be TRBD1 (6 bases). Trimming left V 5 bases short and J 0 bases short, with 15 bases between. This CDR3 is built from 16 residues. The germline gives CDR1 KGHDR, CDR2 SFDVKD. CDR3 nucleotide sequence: TGTGCCACCAGTGGTAAGGCAGGGGAGTACCAAGAGACCCAGTACTTC. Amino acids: CATSGKAGEYQETQYF.

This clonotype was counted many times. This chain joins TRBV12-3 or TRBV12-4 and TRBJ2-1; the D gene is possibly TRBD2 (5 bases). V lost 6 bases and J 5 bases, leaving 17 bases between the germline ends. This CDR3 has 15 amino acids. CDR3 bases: TGTGCCAGCAGCGGGATGCCAGCAGTAAACAATGAGCAGTTCTTC. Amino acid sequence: CASSGMPAVNNEQFF.

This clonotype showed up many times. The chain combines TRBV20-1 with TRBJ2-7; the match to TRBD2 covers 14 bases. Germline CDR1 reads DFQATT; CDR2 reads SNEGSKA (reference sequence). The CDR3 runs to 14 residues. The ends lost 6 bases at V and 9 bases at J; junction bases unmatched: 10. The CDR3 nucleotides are TGCAGTGCGGCGGTGGGACTAGCGGGAGTAGGGCAGTACTTC. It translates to CSAAVGLAGVGQYF.

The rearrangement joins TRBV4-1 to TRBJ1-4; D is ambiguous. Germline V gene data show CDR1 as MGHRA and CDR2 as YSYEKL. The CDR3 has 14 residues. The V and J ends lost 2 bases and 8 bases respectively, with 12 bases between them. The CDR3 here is CASSQTTPREKLFF. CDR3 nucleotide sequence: TGCGCCAGCAGCCAAACGACACCCCGGGAAAAACTGTTTTTT.

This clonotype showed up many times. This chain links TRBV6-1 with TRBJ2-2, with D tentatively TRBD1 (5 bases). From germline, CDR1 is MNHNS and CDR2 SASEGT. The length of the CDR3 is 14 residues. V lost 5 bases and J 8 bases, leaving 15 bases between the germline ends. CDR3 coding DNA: TGTGCCAGCAGTCAAGACAGAATCCGGGGGGAGCTGTTTTTT. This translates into CASSQDRIRGELFF.

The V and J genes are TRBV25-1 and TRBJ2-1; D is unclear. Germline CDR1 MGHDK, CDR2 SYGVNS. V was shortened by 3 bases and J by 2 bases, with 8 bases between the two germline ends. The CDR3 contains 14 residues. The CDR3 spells CASSDVGPYNEQFF. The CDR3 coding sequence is TGTGCCAGCAGTGATGTTGGGCCCTACAATGAGCAGTTCTTC.

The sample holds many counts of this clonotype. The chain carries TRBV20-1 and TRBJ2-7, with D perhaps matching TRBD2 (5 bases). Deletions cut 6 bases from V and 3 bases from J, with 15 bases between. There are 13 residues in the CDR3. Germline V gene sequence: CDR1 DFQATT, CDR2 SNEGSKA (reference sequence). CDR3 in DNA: TGCAGTGCCAGCCGCAGCGGACTCTACGAGCAGTACTTC. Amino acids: CSASRSGLYEQYF.

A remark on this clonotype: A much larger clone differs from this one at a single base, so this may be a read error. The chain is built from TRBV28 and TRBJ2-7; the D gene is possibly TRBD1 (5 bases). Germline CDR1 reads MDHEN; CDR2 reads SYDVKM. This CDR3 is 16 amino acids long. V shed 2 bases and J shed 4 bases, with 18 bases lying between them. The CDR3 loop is CASSLRPRQSLYEQYF. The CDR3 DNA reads TGTGCCAGCAGTTTACGGCCGAGACAGTCCCTTTACGAGCAGTACTTC. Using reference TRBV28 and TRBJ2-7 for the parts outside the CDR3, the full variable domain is DVKVTQSSRYLVKRTGEKVFLECVQDMDHENMFWYRQDPGLGLRLIYFSYDVKMKEKGDIPEGYSVSREKKERFSLILESASTNQTSMYLCASSLRPRQSLYEQYFGPGTRLTVT.

DNA of the CDR3: TGTGCCAGCAGTTACCTGGGACAGAACACAGATACGCAGTATTTT. Translated, it gives CASSYLGQNTDTQYF. The chain couples TRBV6-2 or TRBV6-3 to TRBJ2-3; 7 positions agree with TRBD1. After removal of 2 bases from V and 2 bases from J, the junction contained 4 bases not matched to a gene. CDR3 length: 15 residues. The germline CDR1 and CDR2 sequences are MNHEY and SVGEGT.

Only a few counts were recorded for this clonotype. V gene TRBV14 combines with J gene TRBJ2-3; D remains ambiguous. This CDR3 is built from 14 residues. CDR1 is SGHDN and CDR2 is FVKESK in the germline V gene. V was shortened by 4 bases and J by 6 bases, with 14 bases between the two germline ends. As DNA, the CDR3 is TGTGCCAGCAGCCCTGTGGTGCTAGAGGATACGCAGTATTTT. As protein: CASSPVVLEDTQYF.

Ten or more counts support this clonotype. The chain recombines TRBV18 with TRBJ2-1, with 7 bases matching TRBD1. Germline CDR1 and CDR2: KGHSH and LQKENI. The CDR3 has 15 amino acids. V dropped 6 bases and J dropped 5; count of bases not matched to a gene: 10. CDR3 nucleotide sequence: TGTGCCAGCTCTTACAGGACAGGACAGGACAATGAGCAGTTCTTC. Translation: CASSYRTGQDNEQFF.

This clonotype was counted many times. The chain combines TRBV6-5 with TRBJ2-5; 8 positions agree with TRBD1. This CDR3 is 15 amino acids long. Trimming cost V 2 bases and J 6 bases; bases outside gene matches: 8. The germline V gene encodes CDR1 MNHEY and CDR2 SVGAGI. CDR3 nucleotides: TGTGCCAGCAGTTACGCCCAGGACAGGGTGAAGACCCAGTACTTC. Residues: CASSYAQDRVKTQYF.

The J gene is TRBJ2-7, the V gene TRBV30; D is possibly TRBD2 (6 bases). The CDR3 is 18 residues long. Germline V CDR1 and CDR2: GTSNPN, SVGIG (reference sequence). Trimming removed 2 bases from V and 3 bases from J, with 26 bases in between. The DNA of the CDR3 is TGTGCCTGGAGTCCAACGGGACTGACCAACAATCTTAACTACGAGCAGTACTTC. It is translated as CAWSPTGLTNNLNYEQYF.

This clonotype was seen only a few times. CDR3 DNA sequence: TGTGCCAGCAGTTACGCCGGGACAGGGAGTTACGAGCAGTACTTC. It yields the protein CASSYAGTGSYEQYF. V and J are TRBV6-2 or TRBV6-3 and TRBJ2-7; 9 bases map to TRBD1. This CDR3 is 15 amino acids long. The V gene's germline CDR1 is MNHEY and CDR2 SVGEGT. J lost 4 bases, V lost 2 bases, and 6 bases had no gene match.

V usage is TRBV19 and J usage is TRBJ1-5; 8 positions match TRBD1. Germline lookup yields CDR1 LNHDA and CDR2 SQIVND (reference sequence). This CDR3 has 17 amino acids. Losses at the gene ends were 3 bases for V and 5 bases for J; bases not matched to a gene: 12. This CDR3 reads CASSIRGQAGGYQPQHF. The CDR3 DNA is TGTGCCAGTAGTATCCGGGGACAGGCGGGGGGCTATCAGCCCCAGCATTTT.

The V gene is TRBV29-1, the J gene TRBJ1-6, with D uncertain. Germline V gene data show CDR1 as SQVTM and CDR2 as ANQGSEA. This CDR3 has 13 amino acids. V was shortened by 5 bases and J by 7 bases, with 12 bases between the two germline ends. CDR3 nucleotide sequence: TGCAGCGTTCGGAGGGAATGGAATTCACCCCTCCACTTT. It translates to CSVRREWNSPLHF.

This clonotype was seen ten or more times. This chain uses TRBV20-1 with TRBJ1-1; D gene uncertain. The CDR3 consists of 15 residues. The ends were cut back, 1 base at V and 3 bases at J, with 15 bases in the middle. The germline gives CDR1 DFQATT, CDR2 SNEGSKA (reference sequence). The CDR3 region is CSARAAGRVDTEAFF. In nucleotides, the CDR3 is TGCAGTGCTAGAGCGGCAGGAAGGGTGGACACTGAAGCTTTCTTT.

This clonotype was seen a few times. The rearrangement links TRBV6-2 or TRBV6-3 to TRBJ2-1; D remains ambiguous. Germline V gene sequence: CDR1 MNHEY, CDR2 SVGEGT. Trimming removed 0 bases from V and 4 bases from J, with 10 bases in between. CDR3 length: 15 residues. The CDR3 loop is CASSYSSIRYNEQFF. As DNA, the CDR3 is TGTGCCAGCAGTTACTCTAGCATACGTTACAATGAGCAGTTCTTC.

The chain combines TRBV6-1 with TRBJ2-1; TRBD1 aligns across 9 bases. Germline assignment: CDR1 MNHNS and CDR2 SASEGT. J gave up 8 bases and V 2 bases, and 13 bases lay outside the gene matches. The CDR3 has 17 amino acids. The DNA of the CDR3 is TGTGCCAGCAGTGAACGGGAGGACAGGGGTTATCAATATGAGCAGTTCTTC. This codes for CASSEREDRGYQYEQFF.

In DNA form, the CDR3 reads TGTGCCAGCAGTCCACGGGGGGGCCGGTCCGGGGAGCTGTTTTTT. It translates to CASSPRGGRSGELFF. The J gene is TRBJ2-2, the V gene TRBV2; TRBD2 aligns across 8 bases. The CDR3 is 15 residues long. The germline gives CDR1 SNHLY, CDR2 FYNNEI. The trim removed 5 bases at V and 6 bases at J, leaving 8 bases unmatched.

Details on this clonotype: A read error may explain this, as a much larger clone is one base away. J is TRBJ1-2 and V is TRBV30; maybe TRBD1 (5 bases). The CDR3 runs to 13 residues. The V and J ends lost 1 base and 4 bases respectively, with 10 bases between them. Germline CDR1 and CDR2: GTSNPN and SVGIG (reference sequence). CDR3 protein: CAWSERGFYGYTF. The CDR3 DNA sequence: TGTGCCTGGAGTGAAAGGGGCTTCTATGGCTACACCTTC.

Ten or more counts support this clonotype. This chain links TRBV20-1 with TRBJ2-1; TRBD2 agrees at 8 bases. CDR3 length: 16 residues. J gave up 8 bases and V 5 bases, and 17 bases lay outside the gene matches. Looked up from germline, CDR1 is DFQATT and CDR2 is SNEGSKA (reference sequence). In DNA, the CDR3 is TGCAGTGCTCCGACAAGTGCAGCGGGGGCTGTCGATGAGCAGTTCTTC. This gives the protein CSAPTSAAGAVDEQFF.

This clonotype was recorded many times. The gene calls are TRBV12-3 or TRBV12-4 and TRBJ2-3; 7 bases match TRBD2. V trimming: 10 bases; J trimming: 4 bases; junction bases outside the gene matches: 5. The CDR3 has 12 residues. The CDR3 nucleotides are TGTGCCACTCAGGGAGGGCCAGATACGCAGTATTTT. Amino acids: CATQGGPDTQYF.

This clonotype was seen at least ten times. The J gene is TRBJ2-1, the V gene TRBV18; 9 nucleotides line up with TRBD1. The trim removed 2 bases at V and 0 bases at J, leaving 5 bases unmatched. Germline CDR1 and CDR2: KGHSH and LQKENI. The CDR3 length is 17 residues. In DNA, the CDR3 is TGTGCCAGCTCACCAAGTACAGGGGGCACCTCCTACAATGAGCAGTTCTTC. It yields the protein CASSPSTGGTSYNEQFF.

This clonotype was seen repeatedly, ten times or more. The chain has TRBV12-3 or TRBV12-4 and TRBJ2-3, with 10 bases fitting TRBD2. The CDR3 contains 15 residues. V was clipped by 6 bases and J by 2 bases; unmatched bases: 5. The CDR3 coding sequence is TGTGCCAGCAGGCCTACTAGCGGGACCACAGATACGCAGTATTTT. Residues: CASRPTSGTTDTQYF.

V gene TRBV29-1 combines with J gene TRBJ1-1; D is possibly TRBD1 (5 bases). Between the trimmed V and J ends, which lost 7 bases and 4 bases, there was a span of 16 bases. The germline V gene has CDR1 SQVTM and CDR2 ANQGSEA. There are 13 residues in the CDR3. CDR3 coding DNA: TGCAGCGCCTTTAGGGGAGCCACCACTGAAGCTTTCTTT. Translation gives CSAFRGATTEAFF.

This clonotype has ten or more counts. CDR3 DNA: TGCAGTGCTAGAGAGCGAGCGGCCACAGATACGCAGTATTTT. This codes for CSARERAATDTQYF. The rearrangement uses TRBV20-1 and TRBJ2-3; D possibly corresponds to TRBD2 (5 bases). CDR1 is DFQATT and CDR2 is SNEGSKA in the germline V gene (reference sequence). Trimming left V 0 bases short and J 2 bases short, with 9 bases between. This CDR3 has 14 amino acids.